This T cell receptor beta chain derives from a study of technical replicates of blood from a few donors. Clones were sequenced by immunoSEQ multiplex PCR, and TCRdb holds only the in-frame ones, with some missing. The profile shows 70,000 to 95,000 clones, 95% to 97% of them singletons. Germline CDR1 SGHNT, CDR2 YYREEE (reference sequence). V trimming: 4 bases; J trimming: 5 bases; junction bases outside the gene matches: 11. This CDR3 has 15 amino acids. The TCR originated in a human donor in good health. This chain uses TRBV5-4 with TRBJ1-2; TRBD1 matches 7 bases. The specimen was T cells isolated from PBMCs. The CDR3 loop reads CASSNPTGPTYGYTF. The DNA for the CDR3 is TGTGCCAGCAGCAATCCGACAGGGCCAACATATGGCTACACCTTC.